Following are 14 T cell receptor beta chains from one sample sequenced in a study of OX40 agonist ivuxolimab in advanced cancers. The library was built by means of the immunoSEQ multiplex PCR assay. This is the immuneACCESS table as TCRdb keeps it, with only in-frame sequences that have V and J called. A part of the clones is gone; compared with another copy, unresolved V genes explain less than half, and the rest is unexplained. This sample comprises under 85,000 clones, approximately 88% of them detected only once. The ten top clones hold approximately 8.7% of the sample. The specimen comprised CD4+ or CD8+ T cells sorted from blood, sampled in a trial of the OX40 agonist ivuxolimab. The receptor source for this set is an adult with an advanced solid tumor such as melanoma, head and neck, liver or kidney cancer.

The DNA of the CDR3 is TGTGCCATCAGTGAACGGGACTTGAGGGAGACCCAGTACTTC. As protein: CAISERDLRETQYF. The chain couples TRBV10-3 to TRBJ2-5; D perhaps matches TRBD2 (6 bases). V was trimmed by 3 bases and J by 5 bases, leaving 13 bases between them. The germline CDR1 and CDR2 sequences are ENHRY and SYGVKD. The CDR3 loop spans 14 amino acids.

This chain links TRBV7-2 with TRBJ2-7; TRBD1 matches 7 bases. V dropped 2 bases and J dropped 3; count of bases not matched to a gene: 4. The CDR3 length is 14 residues. Germline CDR1 SGHTA, CDR2 FQGNSA. Here the CDR3 reads CASSLNRGSYEQYF. Here the CDR3 DNA reads TGTGCCAGCAGCTTAAACAGGGGAAGCTACGAGCAGTACTTC.

The V gene is TRBV7-6, the J gene TRBJ2-3; 12 bases are a match to TRBD2. J was trimmed by 1 base and V by 5 bases; bases with no gene match: 4. The CDR3 consists of 16 residues. Germline V gene lookup returns CDR1 SGHVS and CDR2 FNYEAQ. The CDR3 sequence is CASSPRLAGGTDTQYF. The CDR3 coding sequence is TGTGCCAGCAGCCCGAGACTAGCGGGAGGCACAGATACGCAGTATTTT.

The chain has TRBV15 and TRBJ1-1, with TRBD1 identical over 7 bases. CDR3 length: 17 residues. The germline V gene has CDR1 LNHNV and CDR2 YYDKDF (reference sequence). V was clipped by 0 bases and J by 1 base; unmatched bases: 8. The CDR3 DNA reads TGTGCCACCAGCAGAGATAAGGGGGCGAGGGGGAACACTGAAGCTTTCTTT. This encodes CATSRDKGARGNTEAFF.

The chain couples TRBV5-1 to TRBJ2-7, with 10 bases that match TRBD2. CDR3 length: 18 residues. Germline CDR1 is SGHRS and CDR2 is YFSETQ. J was trimmed by 5 bases and V by 3 bases; bases with no gene match: 17. This CDR3 is CASSSPPIAGLARHEQYF. The CDR3 region has the DNA TGCGCCAGCAGCTCCCCCCCGATCGCGGGACTAGCGCGTCACGAGCAGTACTTC.

The V and J genes are TRBV4-1 and TRBJ2-7; D is ambiguous. Germline-derived CDR1 and CDR2 are MGHRA and YSYEKL. This CDR3 spans 14 amino acids. V was pared by 0 bases and J by 0 bases, with 6 bases between. The CDR3 loop is CASSQDRLSYEQYF. CDR3 bases: TGCGCCAGCAGCCAAGATCGGCTCTCCTACGAGCAGTACTTC.

The chain recombines TRBV7-2 with TRBJ1-1; 10 nucleotides agree with TRBD1. The V gene end was trimmed by 5 bases and the J gene end by 5 bases; junction bases not matched to a gene: 8. CDR1 SGHTA and CDR2 FQGNSA come from the germline V gene. This CDR3 is 15 amino acids long. The CDR3 here is CASSPRDRGWTEAFF. CDR3 DNA sequence: TGTGCCAGCAGCCCCAGGGACAGGGGATGGACTGAAGCTTTCTTT. Variable domain in full (rest from reference TRBV7-2 and TRBJ1-1): GAGVSQSPSNKVTEKGKDVELRCDPISGHTALYWYRQSLGQGLEFLIYFQGNSAPDKSGLPSDRFSAERTGGSVSTLTIQRTQQEDSAVYLCASSPRDRGWTEAFFGQGTRLTVV.

This chain connects TRBV28 to TRBJ2-7; D is possibly TRBD1 (6 bases). The CDR3 sequence is 15 residues long. The ends were cut back, 8 bases at V and 1 base at J, with 18 bases in the middle. Germline values: CDR1 MDHEN, CDR2 SYDVKM. The CDR3 sequence is CASPVRGTSSYEQYF. The CDR3 bases are TGTGCCAGCCCCGTGAGGGGGACCTCATCCTACGAGCAGTACTTC.

This clone appeared a few times. The genes are TRBV4-3 and TRBJ1-3; D remains ambiguous. The CDR3 length is 15 residues. V was shortened by 1 base and J by 0 bases, with 7 bases between the two germline ends. Germline CDR1 LGHNA, CDR2 YSLEER. DNA of the CDR3: TGCGCCAGCAGCCAAGGAGGCAGCTCTGGAAACACCATATATTTT. Translation: CASSQGGSSGNTIYF.

This chain connects TRBV28 to TRBJ1-5; 7 bases fit TRBD1. CDR3 size: 13 residues. Germline CDR1 is MDHEN and CDR2 is SYDVKM. With 7 bases clipped from V and 6 bases from J, the junction kept 6 bases outside the gene matches. The CDR3 region has the DNA TGTGCCAGCATATACAGGGGCGGTCAGCCCCAGCATTTT. Translated: CASIYRGGQPQHF.

The chain combines TRBV5-4 with TRBJ1-2, with 9 bases fitting TRBD1. The CDR3 extends over 15 amino acids. Looked up from germline, CDR1 is SGHNT and CDR2 is YYREEE (reference sequence). V dropped 4 bases and J dropped 5; count of bases not matched to a gene: 9. The CDR3 DNA follows: TGTGCCAGCAGCCCACAGGGGGCAGGAGGGTATGGCTACACCTTC. It translates to CASSPQGAGGYGYTF.

This clone was found once. The V gene is TRBV7-9, the J gene TRBJ2-7, with unresolved D. The CDR3 covers 16 residues. Germline V lookup: CDR1 SEHNR, CDR2 FQNEAQ (reference sequence). With 1 base removed from V and 2 bases from J, the gap between germline ends came to 15 bases. The CDR3 is CASSLGLASSTYEQYF. CDR3 coding DNA: TGTGCCAGCAGCTTAGGGCTGGCCAGCTCGACCTACGAGCAGTACTTC.

As DNA, the CDR3 is TGTGCCACCTGGGGGCAGGGAAACACCATATATTTT. Translating gives CATWGQGNTIYF. J is TRBJ1-3 and V is TRBV6-5; possible D gene TRBD1, 6 bases. The V end lost 10 bases, the J end lost 4 bases, and 11 bases lay between the germline ends. The length of the CDR3 is 12 residues. Germline V gives CDR1 MNHEY, CDR2 SVGAGI.

The chain has TRBV29-1 and TRBJ2-3; no clear D gene. This CDR3 has 15 residues. Trimming pared 1 base from V and 0 bases from J, leaving 11 bases between. Looked up from germline, CDR1 is SQVTM and CDR2 is ANQGSEA. CDR3: CSVEGWAASTDTQYF. Here the CDR3 DNA reads TGCAGCGTTGAAGGTTGGGCCGCTAGCACAGATACGCAGTATTTT.